This TCR beta chain is from a study of control samples from healthy donors and cancer patients. Generated by immunoSEQ multiplex PCR, the TCRdb table keeps only in-frame clones and is missing some. Of 100,000 to 150,000 clones in the sample, 75% to 95% were seen once. To note about this clone: At one end, the junction sequence differs from germline, possibly due to a read error.

Germline V gene lookup returns CDR1 GTSNPN and CDR2 SVGIG (reference sequence). This CDR3 is built from 12 residues. The sequencing input was blood. The receptor was isolated from a man in his forties or fifties in good health. The chain links TRBV30 to TRBJ2-7, with D possibly being TRBD1 (5 bases). Here the CDR3 reads CAWSVRGREQYF. In nucleotides, the CDR3 is TGTGCATGGAGTGTAAGGGGTCGGGAGCAGTACTTC. Using reference TRBV30 and TRBJ2-7 for the parts outside the CDR3, the full variable domain is SQTIHQWPATLVQPVGSPLSLECTVEGTSNPNLYWYRQAAGRGLQLLFYSVGIGQISSEVPQNLSASRPQDRQFILSSKKLLLSDSGFYLCAWSVRGREQYFGPGTRLTVT.